This TCR beta chain was profiled in a study of STAT3 mutations in large granular lymphocyte leukemia. General study points: Every T-LGLL patient had at least one immunodominant TCRbeta clonotype.

On this clone: Its specificity is unknown.

Clones were sequenced by immunoSEQ multiplex PCR, and TCRdb holds only the in-frame ones, with some missing. In the table there are thousands of clones, 91% of which are singletons. Per germline, CDR1 SGHDN and CDR2 FVKESK. V dropped 4 bases and J dropped 5; count of bases not matched to a gene: 1. The CDR3 extends over 13 amino acids. The sample was peripheral blood mononuclear cells. The origin of this receptor is a man aged 50-60 years with T-cell large granular lymphocyte leukemia. Some clones in this sample may be carry-over from other donors' samples. This sequence joins TRBV14 and TRBJ2-5, with 10 bases matching TRBD1. The DNA for the CDR3 is TGTGCCAGCAGCCGGACAGGGGGGGAGACCCAGTACTTC. Protein sequence: CASSRTGGETQYF.